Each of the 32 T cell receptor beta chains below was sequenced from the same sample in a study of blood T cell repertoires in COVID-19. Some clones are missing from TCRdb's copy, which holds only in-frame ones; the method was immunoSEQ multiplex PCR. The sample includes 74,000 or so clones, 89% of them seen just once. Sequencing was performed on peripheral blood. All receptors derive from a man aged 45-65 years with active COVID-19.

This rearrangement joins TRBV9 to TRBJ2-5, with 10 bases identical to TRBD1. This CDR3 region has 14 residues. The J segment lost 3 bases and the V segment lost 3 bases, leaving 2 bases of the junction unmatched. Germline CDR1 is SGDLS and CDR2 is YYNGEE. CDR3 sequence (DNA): TGTGCCAGCAGCGGACAGGGGGCTGAAGAGACCCAGTACTTC. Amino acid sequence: CASSGQGAEETQYF.

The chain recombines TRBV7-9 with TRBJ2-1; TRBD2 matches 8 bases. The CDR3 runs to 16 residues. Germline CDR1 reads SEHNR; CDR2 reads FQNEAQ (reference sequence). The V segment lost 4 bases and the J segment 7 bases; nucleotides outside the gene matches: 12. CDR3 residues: CASSSRLRGARNEQFF. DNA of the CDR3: TGTGCCAGCAGCTCGAGGCTGCGGGGGGCTCGGAATGAGCAGTTCTTC.

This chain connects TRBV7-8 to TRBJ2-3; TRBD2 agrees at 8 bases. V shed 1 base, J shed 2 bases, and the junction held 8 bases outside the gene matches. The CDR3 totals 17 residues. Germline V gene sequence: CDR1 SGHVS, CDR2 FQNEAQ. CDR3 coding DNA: TGTGCCAGCAGCTTAGGGATGGTAGCGGGGTTCACAGATACGCAGTATTTT. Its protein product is CASSLGMVAGFTDTQYF. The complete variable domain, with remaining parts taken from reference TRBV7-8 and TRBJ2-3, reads GAGVSQSPRYKVAKRGQDVALRCDPISGHVSLFWYQQALGQGPEFLTYFQNEAQLDKSGLPSDRFFAERPEGSVSTLKIQRTQQEDSAVYLCASSLGMVAGFTDTQYFGPGTRLTVL.

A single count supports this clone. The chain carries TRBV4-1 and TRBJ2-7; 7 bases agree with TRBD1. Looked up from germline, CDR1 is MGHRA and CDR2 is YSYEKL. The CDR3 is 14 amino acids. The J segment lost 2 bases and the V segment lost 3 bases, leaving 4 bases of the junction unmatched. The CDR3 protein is CASSQRQGTYEQYF. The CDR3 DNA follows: TGCGCCAGCAGCCAGCGACAGGGAACCTACGAGCAGTACTTC.

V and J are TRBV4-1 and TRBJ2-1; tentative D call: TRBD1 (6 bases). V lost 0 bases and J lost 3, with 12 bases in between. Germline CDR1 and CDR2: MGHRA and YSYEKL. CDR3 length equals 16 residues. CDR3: CASSQDPPGDYNEQFF. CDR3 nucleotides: TGCGCCAGCAGCCAAGATCCGCCAGGGGACTACAATGAGCAGTTCTTC.

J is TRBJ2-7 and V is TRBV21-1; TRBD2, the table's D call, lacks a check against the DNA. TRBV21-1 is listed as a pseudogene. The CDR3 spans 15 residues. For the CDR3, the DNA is TGTGCCAGCAGCATAGGACTAGCGGGGGTCTACGAGCAGTACTTC. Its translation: CASSIGLAGVYEQYF.

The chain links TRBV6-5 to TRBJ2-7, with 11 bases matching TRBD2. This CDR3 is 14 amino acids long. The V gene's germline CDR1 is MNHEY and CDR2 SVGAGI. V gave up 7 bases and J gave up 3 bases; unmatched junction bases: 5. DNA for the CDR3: TGTGCCAGCAAGTTAGCGGGGGGGTTCTACGAGCAGTACTTC. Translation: CASKLAGGFYEQYF.

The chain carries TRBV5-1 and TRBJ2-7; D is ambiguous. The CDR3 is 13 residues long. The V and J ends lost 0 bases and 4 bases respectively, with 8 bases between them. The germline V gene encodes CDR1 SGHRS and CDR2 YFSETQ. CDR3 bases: TGCGCCAGCAGCTTGGCTCAGGAATACGAGCAGTACTTC. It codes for CASSLAQEYEQYF.

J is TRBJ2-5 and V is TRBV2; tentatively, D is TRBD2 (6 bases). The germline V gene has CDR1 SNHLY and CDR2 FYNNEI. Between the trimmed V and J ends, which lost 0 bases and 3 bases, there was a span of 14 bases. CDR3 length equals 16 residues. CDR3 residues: CASSEAGVTGEETQYF. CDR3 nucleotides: TGTGCCAGCAGTGAAGCGGGTGTGACGGGGGAAGAGACCCAGTACTTC.

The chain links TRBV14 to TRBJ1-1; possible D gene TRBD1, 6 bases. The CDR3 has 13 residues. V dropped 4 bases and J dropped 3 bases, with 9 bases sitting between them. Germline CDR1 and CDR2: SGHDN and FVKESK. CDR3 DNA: TGTGCCAGCAGCCGGACAGTACACACTGAAGCTTTCTTT. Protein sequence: CASSRTVHTEAFF.

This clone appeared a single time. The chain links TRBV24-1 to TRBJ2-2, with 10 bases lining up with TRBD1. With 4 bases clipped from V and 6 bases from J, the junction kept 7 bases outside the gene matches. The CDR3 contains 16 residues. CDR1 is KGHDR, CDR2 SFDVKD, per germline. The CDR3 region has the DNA TGTGCCACCAGTGACCCCGGGACAGGGGCCGCCGGGGAGCTGTTTTTT. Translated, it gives CATSDPGTGAAGELFF.

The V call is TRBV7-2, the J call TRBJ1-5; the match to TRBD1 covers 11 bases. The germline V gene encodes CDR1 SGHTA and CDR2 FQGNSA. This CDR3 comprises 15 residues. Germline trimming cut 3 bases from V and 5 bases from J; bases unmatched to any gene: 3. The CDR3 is CASSFRTGGYQPQHF. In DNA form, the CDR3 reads TGTGCCAGCAGCTTCCGGACAGGGGGCTATCAGCCCCAGCATTTT.

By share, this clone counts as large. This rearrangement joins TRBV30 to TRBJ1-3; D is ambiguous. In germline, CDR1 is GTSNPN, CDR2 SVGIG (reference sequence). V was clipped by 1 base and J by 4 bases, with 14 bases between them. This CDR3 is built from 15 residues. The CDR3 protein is CAWSARGMAGNTIYF. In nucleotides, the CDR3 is TGTGCCTGGAGTGCGAGAGGGATGGCCGGAAACACCATATATTTT. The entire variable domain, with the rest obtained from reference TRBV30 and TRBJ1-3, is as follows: SQTIHQWPATLVQPVGSPLSLECTVEGTSNPNLYWYRQAAGRGLQLLFYSVGIGQISSEVPQNLSASRPQDRQFILSSKKLLLSDSGFYLCAWSARGMAGNTIYFGEGSWLTVV.

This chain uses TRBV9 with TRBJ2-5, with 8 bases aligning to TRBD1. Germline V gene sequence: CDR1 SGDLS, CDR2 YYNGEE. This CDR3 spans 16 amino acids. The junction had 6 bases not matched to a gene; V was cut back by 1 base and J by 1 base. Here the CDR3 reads CASSVSGQGFQETQYF. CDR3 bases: TGTGCCAGCAGCGTAAGCGGACAGGGATTCCAAGAGACCCAGTACTTC.

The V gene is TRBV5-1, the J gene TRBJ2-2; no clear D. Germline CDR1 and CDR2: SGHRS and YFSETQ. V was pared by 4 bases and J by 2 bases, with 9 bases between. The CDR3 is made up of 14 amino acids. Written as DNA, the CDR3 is TGCGCCAGCAGCCCCCCGGGTAACACCGGGGAGCTGTTTTTT. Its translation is CASSPPGNTGELFF. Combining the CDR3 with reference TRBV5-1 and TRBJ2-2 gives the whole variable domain KAGVTQTPRYLIKTRGQQVTLSCSPISGHRSVSWYQQTPGQGLQFLFEYFSETQRNKGNFPGRFSGRQFSNSRSEMNVSTLELGDSALYLCASSPPGNTGELFFGEGSRLTVL.

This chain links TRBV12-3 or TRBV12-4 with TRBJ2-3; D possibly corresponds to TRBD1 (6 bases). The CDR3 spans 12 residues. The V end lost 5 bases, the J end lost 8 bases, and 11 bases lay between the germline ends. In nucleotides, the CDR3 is TGTGCCAGCAGTACAGGGCTAGGTACGCAGTATTTT. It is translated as CASSTGLGTQYF.

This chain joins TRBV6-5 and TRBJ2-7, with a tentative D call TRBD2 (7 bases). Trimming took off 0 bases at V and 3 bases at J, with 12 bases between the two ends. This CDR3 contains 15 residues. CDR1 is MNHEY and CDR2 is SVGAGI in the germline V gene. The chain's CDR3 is CASSYSGGPVYEQYF. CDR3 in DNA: TGTGCCAGCAGTTACTCGGGGGGGCCCGTCTACGAGCAGTACTTC.

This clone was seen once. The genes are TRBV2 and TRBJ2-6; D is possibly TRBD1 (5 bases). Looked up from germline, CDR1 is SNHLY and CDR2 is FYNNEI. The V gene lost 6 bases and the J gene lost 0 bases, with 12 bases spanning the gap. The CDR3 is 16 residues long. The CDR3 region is CASSLGQDSGANVLTF. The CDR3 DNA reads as TGTGCCAGCAGCCTGGGGCAAGACTCTGGGGCCAACGTCCTGACTTTC.

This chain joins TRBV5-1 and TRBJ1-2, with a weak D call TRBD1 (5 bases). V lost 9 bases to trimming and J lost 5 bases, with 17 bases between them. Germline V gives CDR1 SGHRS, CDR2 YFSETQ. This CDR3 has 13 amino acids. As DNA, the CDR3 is TGCGCCACCCAGACAGAGCCTGGGTATGGCTACACCTTC. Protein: CATQTEPGYGYTF.

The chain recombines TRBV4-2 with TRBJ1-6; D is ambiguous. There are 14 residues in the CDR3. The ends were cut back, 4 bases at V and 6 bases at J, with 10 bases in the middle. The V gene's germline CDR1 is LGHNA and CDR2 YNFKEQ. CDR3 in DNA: TGTGCCAGCAGCCTGTATGGAGGTAATTCACCCCTCCACTTT. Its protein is CASSLYGGNSPLHF.

The CDR3 DNA sequence: TGCGCCAGCAGCCAAGACAGGTACGATGAGCAGTTCTTC. As protein: CASSQDRYDEQFF. V usage is TRBV4-3 and J usage is TRBJ2-1, with D uncertain. Trimming took off 0 bases at V and 8 bases at J, with 8 bases between the two ends. Looked up from germline, CDR1 is LGHNA and CDR2 is YSLEER. The CDR3 runs 13 residues.

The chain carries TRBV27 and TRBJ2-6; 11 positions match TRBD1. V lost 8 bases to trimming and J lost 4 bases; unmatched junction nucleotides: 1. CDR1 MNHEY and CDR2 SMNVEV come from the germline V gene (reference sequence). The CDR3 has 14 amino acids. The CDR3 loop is CASGQGAGANVLTF. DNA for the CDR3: TGTGCCAGCGGACAGGGGGCCGGGGCCAACGTCCTGACTTTC.

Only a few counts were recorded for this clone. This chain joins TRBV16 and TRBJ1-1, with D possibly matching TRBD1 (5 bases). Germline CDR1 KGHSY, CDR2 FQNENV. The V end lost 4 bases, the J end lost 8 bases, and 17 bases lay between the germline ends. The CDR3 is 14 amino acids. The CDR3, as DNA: TGTGCCAGCAGCCCTTCGGGGCAGGGAGGGGAAGCTTTCTTT. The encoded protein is CASSPSGQGGEAFF.

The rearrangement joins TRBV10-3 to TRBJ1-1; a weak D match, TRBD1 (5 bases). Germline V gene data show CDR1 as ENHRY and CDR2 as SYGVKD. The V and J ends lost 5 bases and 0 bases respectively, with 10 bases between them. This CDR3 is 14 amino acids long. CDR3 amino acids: CAISQTAMNTEAFF. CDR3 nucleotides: TGTGCCATCAGTCAGACAGCCATGAACACTGAAGCTTTCTTT.

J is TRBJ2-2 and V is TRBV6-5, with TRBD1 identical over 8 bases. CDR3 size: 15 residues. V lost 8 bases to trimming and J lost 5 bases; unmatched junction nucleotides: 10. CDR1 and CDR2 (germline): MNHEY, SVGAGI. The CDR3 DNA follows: TGTGCCAGCCTGAGGGGGCAGGGGGCGACCGGGGAGCTGTTTTTT. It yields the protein CASLRGQGATGELFF.

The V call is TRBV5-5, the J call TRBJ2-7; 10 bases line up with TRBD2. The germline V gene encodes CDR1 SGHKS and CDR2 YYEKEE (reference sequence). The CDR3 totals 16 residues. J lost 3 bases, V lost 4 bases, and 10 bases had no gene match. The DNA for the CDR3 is TGTGCCAGCAGCAAAACAGCGGGGGGGTTATACTACGAGCAGTACTTC. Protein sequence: CASSKTAGGLYYEQYF.

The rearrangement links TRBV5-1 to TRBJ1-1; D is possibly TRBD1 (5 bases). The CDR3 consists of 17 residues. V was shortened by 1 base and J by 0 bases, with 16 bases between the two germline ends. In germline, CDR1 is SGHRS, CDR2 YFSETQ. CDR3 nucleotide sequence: TGCGCCAGCAGCTTGCCTGGGGGGGGTCGATTGAACACTGAAGCTTTCTTT. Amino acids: CASSLPGGGRLNTEAFF. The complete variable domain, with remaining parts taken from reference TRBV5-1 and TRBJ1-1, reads KAGVTQTPRYLIKTRGQQVTLSCSPISGHRSVSWYQQTPGQGLQFLFEYFSETQRNKGNFPGRFSGRQFSNSRSEMNVSTLELGDSALYLCASSLPGGGRLNTEAFFGQGTRLTVV.

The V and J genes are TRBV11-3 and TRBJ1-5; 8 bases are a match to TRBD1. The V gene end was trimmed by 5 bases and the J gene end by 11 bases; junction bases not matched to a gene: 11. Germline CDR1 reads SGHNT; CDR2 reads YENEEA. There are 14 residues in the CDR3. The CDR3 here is CASSPRDRWLSQHF. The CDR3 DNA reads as TGTGCCAGCAGCCCCCGGGACAGGTGGTTATCCCAGCATTTT.

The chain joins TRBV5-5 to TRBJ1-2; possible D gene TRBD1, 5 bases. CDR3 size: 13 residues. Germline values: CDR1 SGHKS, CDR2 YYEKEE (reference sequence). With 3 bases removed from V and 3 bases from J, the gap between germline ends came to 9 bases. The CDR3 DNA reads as TGTGCCAGCAGCTGGTGGGGGGACTATGGCTACACCTTC. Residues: CASSWWGDYGYTF.

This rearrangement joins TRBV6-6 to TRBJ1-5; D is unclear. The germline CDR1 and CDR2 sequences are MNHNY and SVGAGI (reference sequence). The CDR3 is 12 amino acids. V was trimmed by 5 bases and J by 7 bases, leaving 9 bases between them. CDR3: CASSDLGQPQHF. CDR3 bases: TGTGCCAGCAGTGACCTAGGCCAGCCCCAGCATTTT.

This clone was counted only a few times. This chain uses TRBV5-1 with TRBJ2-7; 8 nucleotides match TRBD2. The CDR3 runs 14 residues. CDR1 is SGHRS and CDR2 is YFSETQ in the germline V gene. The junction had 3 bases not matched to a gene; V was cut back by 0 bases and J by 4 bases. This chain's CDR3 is CASSLAGGRYEQYF. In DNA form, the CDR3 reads TGCGCCAGCAGCTTGGCGGGGGGGCGATACGAGCAGTACTTC.

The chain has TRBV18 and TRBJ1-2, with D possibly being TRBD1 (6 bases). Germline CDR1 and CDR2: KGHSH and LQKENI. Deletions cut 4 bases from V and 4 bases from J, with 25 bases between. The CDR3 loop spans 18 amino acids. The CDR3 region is CASSRIYQQGRGFYGYTF. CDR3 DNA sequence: TGTGCCAGCTCACGGATTTATCAACAGGGTAGGGGGTTCTATGGCTACACCTTC. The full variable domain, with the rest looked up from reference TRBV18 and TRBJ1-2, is NAGVMQNPRHLVRRRGQEARLRCSPMKGHSHVYWYRQLPEEGLKFMVYLQKENIIDESGMPKERFSAEFPKEGPSILRIQQVVRGDSAAYFCASSRIYQQGRGFYGYTFGSGTRLTVV.